These 26 T cell receptor beta chains originate from one sample sequenced in a study of T cell repertoires in cytomegalovirus infection. TCRdb analysed the reads with MiXCR anew, one entry per CDR3 protein. The data contain about 130,000 distinct CDR3 sequences, more than 20% of them seen just once; the ten biggest clones take up 34%. These receptors have no identified antigens. The sequenced sample was PBMCs, sequenced either directly or after in vitro stimulation (not recorded which). These receptors all come from a human donor in good health (CMV status not recorded). Some clones in this sample may be carry-over from other donors' samples.

This clonotype has at least ten counts. J is TRBJ1-2 and V is TRBV7-9; 9 bases are a match to TRBD1. Trimming removed 5 bases from V and 4 bases from J; junction bases left unmatched: 8. CDR3 size: 15 residues. In germline, CDR1 is SEHNR, CDR2 FQNEAQ (reference sequence). The CDR3 bases are TGTGCCAGCAGCGCCCGGGACAGGGAAGGCTATGGCTACACCTTC. This sequence encodes CASSARDREGYGYTF.

The rearrangement links TRBV20-1 to TRBJ2-1; the match to TRBD2 covers 13 bases. The CDR3 loop spans 14 amino acids. From germline, CDR1 is DFQATT and CDR2 SNEGSKA (reference sequence). With V trimmed by 6 bases and J by 6 bases, 5 bases remained unmatched. The CDR3 region is CSASGTSGINEQFF. Here the CDR3 DNA reads TGCAGTGCCAGCGGGACTAGCGGGATCAATGAGCAGTTCTTC.

The table lists this clonotype with a few counts. This sequence joins TRBV10-3 and TRBJ2-1; no definite D call. There are 16 residues in the CDR3. The germline V gene encodes CDR1 ENHRY and CDR2 SYGVKD. V lost 5 bases to trimming and J lost 0 bases, with 14 bases between them. CDR3 region: CAISRTDSSSYNEQFF. The CDR3 DNA follows: TGTGCCATCAGTAGGACCGACTCTAGCTCCTACAATGAGCAGTTCTTC.

This clonotype was detected only a few times. The chain carries TRBV6-2 or TRBV6-3 and TRBJ2-7; 9 bases agree with TRBD2. Looked up from germline, CDR1 is MNHEY and CDR2 is SVGEGT. CDR3 length: 15 residues. Trimming cost V 6 bases and J 2 bases; bases outside gene matches: 8. CDR3 region: CASRPSGRHTYEQYF. DNA for the CDR3: TGTGCCAGCAGGCCCAGCGGGAGGCATACCTACGAGCAGTACTTC.

This clonotype was detected only a few times. This sequence joins TRBV12-3 or TRBV12-4 and TRBJ2-5; 8 nucleotides agree with TRBD2. The CDR3 loop spans 14 amino acids. J was trimmed by 4 bases and V by 5 bases; bases with no gene match: 6. The CDR3, as DNA: TGTGCCAGCAGTGTTAGCGGGGCAGGAGAGACCCAGTACTTC. Translating gives CASSVSGAGETQYF.

The sample holds a few counts of this clonotype. The rearrangement links TRBV7-2 to TRBJ2-1, with TRBD1 matching 7 bases. Germline-derived CDR1 and CDR2 are SGHTA and FQGNSA. Unmatched junction bases numbered 10, after V lost 1 base and J lost 7 bases. This CDR3 has 16 residues. The CDR3 loop is CASSLGMRGRLNEQFF. The DNA of the CDR3 is TGTGCCAGCAGCTTAGGGATGAGGGGGCGCTTAAATGAGCAGTTCTTC.

This clonotype was recorded a few times. The rearrangement links TRBV24-1 to TRBJ1-5; D is undetermined. This CDR3 is 12 amino acids long. Trimming took off 3 bases at V and 4 bases at J, with 3 bases between the two ends. Germline assignment: CDR1 KGHDR and CDR2 SFDVKD. The CDR3 sequence is CATSDQNQPQHF. In nucleotides, the CDR3 is TGTGCCACCAGTGATCAGAATCAGCCCCAGCATTTT.

In the case of this clonotype: A much larger clone differs by one base, so this may be a read error. This chain joins TRBV6-1 and TRBJ1-2, with 7 nucleotides matching TRBD1. This CDR3 contains 14 residues. Germline CDR1 reads MNHNS; CDR2 reads SASEGT. Trimming at V came to 6 bases and at J to 6 bases, leaving 10 bases not matched to a gene. The CDR3 sequence is CASSRQGGNNGYTF. CDR3 nucleotide sequence: TGTGCCAGCAGCCGACAGGGAGGCAACAATGGCTACACCTTC.

This clonotype was found a few times. The CDR3 here is CASSLFLGSYEQYF. CDR3 nucleotides: TGTGCCAGCAGTTTATTTCTAGGATCCTACGAGCAGTACTTC. This rearrangement joins TRBV27 to TRBJ2-7; D gene ambiguous. V gave up 1 base and J gave up 1 base, with 8 bases separating them. Germline V CDR1 and CDR2: MNHEY, SMNVEV (reference sequence). This CDR3 is 14 amino acids long.

This clonotype occurred many times. The chain employs TRBV7-2 and TRBJ1-5, with D unclear. The ends were cut back, 0 bases at V and 1 base at J, with 10 bases in the middle. The CDR3 is 16 amino acids. CDR1 and CDR2 (germline): SGHTA, FQGNSA. CDR3 loop: CASSLAPWPSNQPQHF. CDR3 DNA sequence: TGTGCCAGCAGCTTAGCCCCGTGGCCGAGCAATCAGCCCCAGCATTTT.

The chain joins TRBV4-2 to TRBJ2-1; TRBD2 is a possible D gene (6 bases). V was trimmed by 2 bases and J by 3 bases, leaving 11 bases between them. The CDR3 contains 15 residues. Per germline, CDR1 LGHNA and CDR2 YNFKEQ. The CDR3 reads CASSQSAGFYNEQFF. In nucleotides, the CDR3 is TGTGCCAGCAGCCAATCGGCGGGGTTCTACAATGAGCAGTTCTTC.

The sample holds many counts of this clonotype. The J gene is TRBJ1-1, the V gene TRBV4-3, with D uncertain. Per germline, CDR1 LGHNA and CDR2 YSLEER. This CDR3 region has 13 residues. The V end lost 0 bases, the J end lost 7 bases, and 9 bases lay between the germline ends. This chain's CDR3 is CASSQDRRFEAFF. CDR3 in DNA: TGCGCCAGCAGCCAAGATCGCAGATTTGAAGCTTTCTTT.

The gene calls are TRBV5-1 and TRBJ1-1; TRBD1 matches at 7 bases. Germline V lookup: CDR1 SGHRS, CDR2 YFSETQ. The CDR3 consists of 14 residues. The J segment lost 1 base and the V segment lost 4 bases, leaving 4 bases of the junction unmatched. The CDR3 sequence is CASSLTGKNTEAFF. CDR3 sequence (DNA): TGCGCCAGCAGCCTGACAGGGAAGAACACTGAAGCTTTCTTT.

The chain employs TRBV30 and TRBJ1-1; no clear D gene. The germline V and J ends were trimmed by 3 bases and 1 base, with 9 bases remaining between them. There are 13 residues in the CDR3. Germline V gene sequence: CDR1 GTSNPN, CDR2 SVGIG (reference sequence). CDR3 DNA sequence: TGTGCCTGGAGAACCTACCGGAACACTGAAGCTTTCTTT. Translation gives CAWRTYRNTEAFF.

The DNA for the CDR3 is TGCAGCGTTGGTAGTCAGAGCAGTGATACGCAGTATTTT. Its translation: CSVGSQSSDTQYF. The V call is TRBV29-1, the J call TRBJ2-3; D gene unclear. Trimming took off 4 bases at V and 6 bases at J, with 14 bases between the two ends. Germline V gene lookup returns CDR1 SQVTM and CDR2 ANQGSEA. The CDR3 contains 13 residues.

This clonotype was counted ten times or more. The rearrangement joins TRBV7-2 to TRBJ1-6, with D hard to call. The V and J ends lost 2 bases and 7 bases respectively, with 9 bases between them. The CDR3 length is 14 residues. Germline loops: CDR1 SGHTA, CDR2 FQGNSA. CDR3 sequence: CASSLPRLNSPLHF. CDR3 sequence (DNA): TGTGCCAGCAGCTTACCCAGGTTGAATTCACCCCTCCACTTT.

In its sample, this clonotype was seen a few times. The J gene is TRBJ2-1, the V gene TRBV7-9; 11 bases agree with TRBD1. Germline V gene data show CDR1 as SEHNR and CDR2 as FQNEAQ (reference sequence). The J segment lost 4 bases and the V segment lost 5 bases, leaving 7 bases of the junction unmatched. The CDR3 consists of 16 residues. CDR3 sequence reads: CASSRRDRGMYNEQFF. The CDR3 DNA follows: TGTGCCAGCAGCCGCCGGGACAGGGGGATGTACAATGAGCAGTTCTTC.

The chain is built from TRBV28 and TRBJ2-6, with a possible D match to TRBD1 (5 bases). CDR3 length: 17 amino acids. The V gene's germline CDR1 is MDHEN and CDR2 SYDVKM. V dropped 6 bases and J dropped 2 bases, with 17 bases sitting between them. Here the CDR3 DNA reads TGTGCCAGCAGCAACCCTTTTATAGGGGCTGGGGCCAACGTCCTGACTTTC. As protein: CASSNPFIGAGANVLTF.

This clonotype has only a few counts. The V call is TRBV20-1, the J call TRBJ2-1; D remains ambiguous. Germline CDR1 and CDR2: DFQATT and SNEGSKA (reference sequence). The ends were cut back, 2 bases at V and 1 base at J, with 12 bases in the middle. The CDR3 runs 15 residues. CDR3 sequence reads: CSARTLSMSYNEQFF. CDR3 DNA: TGCAGTGCTAGAACCCTTAGCATGTCCTACAATGAGCAGTTCTTC.

This clonotype has at least ten counts. This chain connects TRBV7-2 to TRBJ1-1; perhaps TRBD1 as D (5 bases). Trimming left V 5 bases short and J 1 base short, with 14 bases between. This CDR3 is built from 15 residues. CDR1 is SGHTA, CDR2 FQGNSA, per germline. In nucleotides, the CDR3 is TGTGCCAGCAGCAGACGCCCTCAGGGGAACACTGAAGCTTTCTTT. It yields the protein CASSRRPQGNTEAFF.

The chain links TRBV7-2 to TRBJ2-3; 7 bases match TRBD1. In germline, CDR1 is SGHTA, CDR2 FQGNSA. The junction had 7 bases not matched to a gene; V was cut back by 5 bases and J by 2 bases. This CDR3 has 15 residues. CDR3 bases: TGTGCCAGCAGCCCTGGGGGACAGATCACAGATACGCAGTATTTT. It encodes CASSPGGQITDTQYF.

On this clonotype: A read error may produce the germline difference seen at one junction end. V and J are TRBV7-7 and TRBJ1-3, with unresolved D. The CDR3 has 16 amino acids. Germline V CDR1 and CDR2: SSHAT, FNYEAQ (reference sequence). As DNA, the CDR3 is TGTGCCAGCAGCTCGCCCCTCACGTCTCCTCGGCGTGCCACCCCTTTT. Its translation is CASSSPLTSPRRATPF.

With respect to this clonotype: The conserved phenylalanine or tryptophan normally closing the CDR3 is absent here, so this likely arose from a read error. This chain uses TRBV4-3 with TRBJ2-3, with D perhaps TRBD1 or TRBD2 (5 bases each). CDR1 and CDR2 (germline): LGHNA, YSLEER. Trimming took off 4 bases at V and 0 bases at J, with 11 bases between the two ends. This CDR3 has 15 residues. CDR3 nucleotides: TGCGCCAGCAGCCCGTACGGGGCGAGCACAGATACGCAGTATATT. This gives the protein CASSPYGASTDTQYI.

The chain has TRBV28 and TRBJ2-5, with TRBD2 as a possible D gene (6 bases). The CDR3 is made up of 14 amino acids. CDR1 is MDHEN and CDR2 is SYDVKM in the germline V gene. The V end lost 5 bases, the J end lost 5 bases, and 15 bases lay between the germline ends. In nucleotides, the CDR3 is TGTGCCAGCAGTGGGGACTCCCTCCGGGAGACCCAGTACTTC. It specifies CASSGDSLRETQYF.

This chain joins TRBV11-2 and TRBJ2-5, with 14 bases matching TRBD2. The germline gives CDR1 SGHAT, CDR2 FQNNGV. CDR3 length: 18 amino acids. The V and J ends lost 5 bases and 5 bases, in that order; junction bases with no gene match: 13. CDR3 nucleotides: TGTGCCAGCAGCCCAATGAGGGGACTAGCGGGAGCAGGGGAGACCCAGTACTTC. Its translation is CASSPMRGLAGAGETQYF.

This clonotype has a handful of counts. This chain joins TRBV7-9 and TRBJ1-2; no clear D. The CDR3 sequence is 11 residues long. With 5 bases removed from V and 8 bases from J, the gap between germline ends came to 9 bases. Germline CDR1 is SEHNR and CDR2 is FQNEAQ (reference sequence). The CDR3 DNA follows: TGTGCCAGCAGCCCCCCCAGGGGCTACACCTTC. Encoded protein: CASSPPRGYTF.